This is a list of T cell receptor beta chains from one sample in a study of blood T cells in healthy people across ages. TCRdb re-called the 5' RACE reads through MiXCR, storing one row per CDR3 protein. Here the sample spans 1.5 million to 2 million distinct CDR3 sequences, 28% being singletons. Sequenced: blood. These receptors were collected from a woman in her thirties in good health. The CDR3 runs from the conserved cysteine through the conserved F or W. D genes are given only for firm matches. Expanded clones are given a class, and other clones once, few, many or no size at all.

TRBJ2-1	.	TRBD2	TRBV5-8	TGTGCCAGCAGCTTGGTCCTTAGCGGGACCCCGGTCCTCAATGAGCAGTTCTTC	CASSLVLSGTPVLNEQFF
TRBJ2-1	few	.	TRBV11-2	TGTGCCAGCAGCTTTTCAGCGAGGCGGGCCATTAGGGATGAGCAGTTCTTC	CASSFSARRAIRDEQFF
TRBJ2-5	few	TRBD1	TRBV12-3/TRBV12-4	TGTGCCAGCAATCGGGGGACAGGGCAAGAGACCCAGTACTTC	CASNRGTGQETQYF
TRBJ1-5	few	TRBD1	TRBV12-3/TRBV12-4	TGTGCCAGCAGTTTCAGCAACAGGGGCTTTCAGCCCCAGCATTTT	CASSFSNRGFQPQHF
TRBJ1-2	few	TRBD1	TRBV6-6	TGTGCCAGCGGGGCGCAGGGGGTGATTAAGTGGGTCTACACCTTC	CASGAQGVIKWVYTF
TRBJ2-5	.	.	TRBV20-1	TGCAGTGCCGGGAAAAAGGGGACCCAGTACTTC	CSAGKKGTQYF
TRBJ2-1	few	.	TRBV9	TGTGCCAGCAGCGTAGGGTGGAAACAGAGGGACAATGAGCAGTTCTTC	CASSVGWKQRDNEQFF
TRBJ2-5	few	TRBD2	TRBV5-5	TGTGCCAGCAGCTTGGGGGCCGGGAGGGCTGGAGGAGAGACCCAGTACTTC	CASSLGAGRAGGETQYF
TRBJ2-7	many	TRBD1	TRBV10-3	TGTGCCATCAGTGGCGGGACAGGGAAAACCCACGAGCAGTACTTC	CAISGGTGKTHEQYF
TRBJ2-7	few	TRBD2	TRBV30	TGTGCCTGGAGTGTACTGGCGGGAGGGCTCGAGCAGTACTTC	CAWSVLAGGLEQYF
TRBJ2-1	.	TRBD1	TRBV7-2	TGTGCCAGCAGCTTTCGACAGGGAAGACACAATGAGCAGTTCTTC	CASSFRQGRHNEQFF